This T cell receptor beta chain was sequenced in a study of PD-1 blockade in classical Hodgkin lymphoma. Indicated time point: cycle 4 day 1 (C4D1), after less than 7 weeks of nivolumab. Following autologous stem cell transplantation, relapse occurred in every patient, and exposure to brentuximab vedotin varied. Trimming removed 2 bases at V and 0 bases at J, with 8 bases between. Looked up from germline, CDR1 is MNHNS and CDR2 is SASEGT. CDR3 length: 14 amino acids. Here immunoSEQ multiplex PCR was the method, and the copy in TCRdb shows in-frame clones only, minus some. Seen here are 64,000 or so clones, more than 90% observed once, and the top ten hold around 8%.

This clonotype was sampled from a human donor with classical Hodgkin lymphoma. Sample: peripheral blood mononuclear cells (PBMCs), taken before the fourth cycle of nivolumab. The rearrangement links TRBV6-1 to TRBJ2-7; no firm D call. As DNA, the CDR3 is TGTGCCAGCAGTGAATGGGCAGACTCCTACGAGCAGTACTTC. Translated: CASSEWADSYEQYF.